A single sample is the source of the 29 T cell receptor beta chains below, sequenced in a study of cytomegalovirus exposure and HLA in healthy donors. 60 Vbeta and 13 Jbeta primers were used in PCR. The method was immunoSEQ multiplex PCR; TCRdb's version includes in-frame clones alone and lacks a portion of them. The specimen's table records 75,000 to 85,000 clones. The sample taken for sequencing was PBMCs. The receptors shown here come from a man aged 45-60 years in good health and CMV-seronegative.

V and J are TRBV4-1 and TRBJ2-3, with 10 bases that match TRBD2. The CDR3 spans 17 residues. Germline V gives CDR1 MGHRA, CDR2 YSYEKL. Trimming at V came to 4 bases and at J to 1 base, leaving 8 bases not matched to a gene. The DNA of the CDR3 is TGCGCCAGCAGCCTAACTCCCGGGACTAGCGGCACAGATACGCAGTATTTT. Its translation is CASSLTPGTSGTDTQYF.

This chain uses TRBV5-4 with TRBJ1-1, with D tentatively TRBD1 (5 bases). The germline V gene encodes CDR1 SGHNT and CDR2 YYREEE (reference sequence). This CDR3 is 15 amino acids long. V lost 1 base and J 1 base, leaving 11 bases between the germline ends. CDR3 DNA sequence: TGTGCCAGCAGCTTGATAAGGGGCGGGAACACTGAAGCTTTCTTT. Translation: CASSLIRGGNTEAFF. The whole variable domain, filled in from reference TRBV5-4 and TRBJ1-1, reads ETGVTQSPTHLIKTRGQQVTLRCSSQSGHNTVSWYQQALGQGPQFIFQYYREEENGRGNFPPRFSGLQFPNYSSELNVNALELDDSALYLCASSLIRGGNTEAFFGQGTRLTVV.

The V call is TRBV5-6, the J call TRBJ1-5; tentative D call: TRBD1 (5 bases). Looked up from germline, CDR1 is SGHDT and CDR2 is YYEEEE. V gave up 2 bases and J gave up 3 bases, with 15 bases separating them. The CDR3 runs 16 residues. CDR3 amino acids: CASSFDGQGVNQPQHF. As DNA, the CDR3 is TGTGCCAGCAGCTTCGACGGACAAGGGGTCAATCAGCCCCAGCATTTT.

The CDR3 coding sequence is TGTGCCAGCAGTCCCCGTCTCTCTGGAAACACCATATATTTT. It yields the protein CASSPRLSGNTIYF. The chain joins TRBV6-5 to TRBJ1-3; D is undetermined. V lost 5 bases to trimming and J lost 0 bases, with 8 bases between them. CDR1 and CDR2 (germline): MNHEY, SVGAGI. This CDR3 contains 14 residues.

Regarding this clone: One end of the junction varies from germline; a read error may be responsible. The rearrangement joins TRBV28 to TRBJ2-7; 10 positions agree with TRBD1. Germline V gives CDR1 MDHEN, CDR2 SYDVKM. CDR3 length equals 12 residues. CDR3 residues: CASRGQGREKDF. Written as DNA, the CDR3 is TGTGCCAGCAGGGGACAGGGGAGGGAAAAAGACTTC.

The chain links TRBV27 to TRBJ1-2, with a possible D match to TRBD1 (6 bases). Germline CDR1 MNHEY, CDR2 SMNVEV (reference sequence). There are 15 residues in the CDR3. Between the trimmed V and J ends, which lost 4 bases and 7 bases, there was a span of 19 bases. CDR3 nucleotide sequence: TGTGCCAGCAGTTCGTCTACTCGGGGGGCAGGTGGCTACACCTTC. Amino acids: CASSSSTRGAGGYTF.

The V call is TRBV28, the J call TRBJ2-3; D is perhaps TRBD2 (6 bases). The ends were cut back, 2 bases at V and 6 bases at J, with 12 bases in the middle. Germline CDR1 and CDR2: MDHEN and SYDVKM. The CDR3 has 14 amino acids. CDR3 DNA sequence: TGTGCCAGCAGTTTACCCTACCGGGGGGATACGCAGTATTTT. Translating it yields CASSLPYRGDTQYF.

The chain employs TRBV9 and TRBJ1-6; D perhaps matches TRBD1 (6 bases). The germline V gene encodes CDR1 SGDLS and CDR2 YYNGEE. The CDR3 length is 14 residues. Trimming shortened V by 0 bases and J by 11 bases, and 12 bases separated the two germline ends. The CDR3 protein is CASSVGTGQTPLHF. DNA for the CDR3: TGTGCCAGCAGCGTAGGAACGGGACAAACACCCCTCCACTTT. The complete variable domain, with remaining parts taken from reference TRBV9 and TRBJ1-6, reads DSGVTQTPKHLITATGQRVTLRCSPRSGDLSVYWYQQSLDQGLQFLIQYYNGEERAKGNILERFSAQQFPDLHSELNLSSLELGDSALYFCASSVGTGQTPLHFGNGTRLTVT.

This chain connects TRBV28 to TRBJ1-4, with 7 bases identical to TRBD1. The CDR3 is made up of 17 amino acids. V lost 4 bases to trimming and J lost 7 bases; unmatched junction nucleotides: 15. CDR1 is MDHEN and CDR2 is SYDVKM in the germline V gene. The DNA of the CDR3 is TGTGCCAGCAGTTCCACCACATCAGGGGGTTTCGGTGAAAAACTGTTTTTT. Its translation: CASSSTTSGGFGEKLFF.

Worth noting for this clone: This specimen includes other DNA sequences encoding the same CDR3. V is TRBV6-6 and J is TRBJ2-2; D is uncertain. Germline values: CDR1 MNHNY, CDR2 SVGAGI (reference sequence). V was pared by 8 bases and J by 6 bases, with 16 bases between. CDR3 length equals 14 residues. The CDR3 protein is CASCMLEVAGELFF. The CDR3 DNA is TGTGCCAGCTGTATGCTCGAGGTCGCCGGGGAGCTGTTTTTT.

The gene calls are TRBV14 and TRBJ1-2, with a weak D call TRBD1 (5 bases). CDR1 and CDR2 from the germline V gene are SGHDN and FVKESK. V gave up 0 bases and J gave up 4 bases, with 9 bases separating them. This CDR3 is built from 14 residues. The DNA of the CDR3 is TGTGCCAGCAGCCAAGACAGGGCTTCCTATGGCTACACCTTC. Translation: CASSQDRASYGYTF.

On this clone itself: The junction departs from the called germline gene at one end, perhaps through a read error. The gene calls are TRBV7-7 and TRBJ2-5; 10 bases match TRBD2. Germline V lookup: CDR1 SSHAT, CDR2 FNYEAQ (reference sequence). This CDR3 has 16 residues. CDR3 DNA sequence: TGTGCTAGCAGCTTTGGTAGCGGGGGGCGGGGAGAGACCCAGTACTTC. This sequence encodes CASSFGSGGRGETQYF.

The CDR3 bases are TGTGCCATCAGTGAGTCGCGGCGGGTGAACACTGAAGCTTTCTTT. Its protein is CAISESRRVNTEAFF. This rearrangement joins TRBV10-3 to TRBJ1-1, with D unresolved. This CDR3 has 15 amino acids. The germline V gene encodes CDR1 ENHRY and CDR2 SYGVKD. V shed 0 bases and J shed 0 bases, with 8 bases lying between them.

CDR3 sequence: CASSSQGTGRITEAFF. CDR3 in DNA: TGTGCCAGCAGCTCTCAGGGGACAGGGAGAATCACTGAAGCTTTCTTT. The chain uses TRBV9 and TRBJ1-1; 9 bases map to TRBD1. Losses at the gene ends were 4 bases for V and 4 bases for J; bases not matched to a gene: 11. There are 16 residues in the CDR3. The germline V gene has CDR1 SGDLS and CDR2 YYNGEE.

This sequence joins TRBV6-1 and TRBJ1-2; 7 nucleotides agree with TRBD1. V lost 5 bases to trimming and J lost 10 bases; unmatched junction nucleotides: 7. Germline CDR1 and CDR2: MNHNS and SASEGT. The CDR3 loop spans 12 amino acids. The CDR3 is CASSHGDSFYTF. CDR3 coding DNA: TGTGCCAGCAGTCATGGGGACAGTTTCTACACCTTC.

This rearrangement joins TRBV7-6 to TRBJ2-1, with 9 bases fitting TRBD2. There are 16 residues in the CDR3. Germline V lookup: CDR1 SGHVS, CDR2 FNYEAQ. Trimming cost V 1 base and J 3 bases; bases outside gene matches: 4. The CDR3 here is CASSLGISGGYNEQFF. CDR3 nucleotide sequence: TGTGCCAGCAGCTTAGGTATTAGCGGGGGCTACAATGAGCAGTTCTTC.

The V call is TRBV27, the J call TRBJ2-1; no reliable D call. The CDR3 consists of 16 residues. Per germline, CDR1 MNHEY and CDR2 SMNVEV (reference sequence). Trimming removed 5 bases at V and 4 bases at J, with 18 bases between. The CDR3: CASSPFPSGMYNEQFF. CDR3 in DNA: TGTGCCAGCAGTCCCTTCCCGTCGGGTATGTACAATGAGCAGTTCTTC.

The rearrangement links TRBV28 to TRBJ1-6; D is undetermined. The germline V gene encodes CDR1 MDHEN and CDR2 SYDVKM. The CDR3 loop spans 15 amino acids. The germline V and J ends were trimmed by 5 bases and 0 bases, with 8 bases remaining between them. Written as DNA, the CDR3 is TGTGCCAGCAGTCTTGGGCTCTCCTATAATTCACCCCTCCACTTT. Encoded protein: CASSLGLSYNSPLHF.

The CDR3, as DNA: TGTGCCAGCAGCTTAGTGGGACAGCTCAATCAGCCCCAGCATTTT. It yields the protein CASSLVGQLNQPQHF. The chain recombines TRBV7-8 with TRBJ1-5; 7 nucleotides line up with TRBD1. Per the germline V gene, CDR1 is SGHVS and CDR2 is FQNEAQ. The CDR3 is 15 amino acids. Trimming took 1 base from V and 3 from J; bases not matched to a gene: 3.

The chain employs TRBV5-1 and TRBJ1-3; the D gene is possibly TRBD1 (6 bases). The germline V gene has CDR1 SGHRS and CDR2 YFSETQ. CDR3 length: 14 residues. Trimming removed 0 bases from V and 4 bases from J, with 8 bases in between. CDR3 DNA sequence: TGCGCCAGCAGCTTGGGCGACAGGGGAAACACCATATATTTT. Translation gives CASSLGDRGNTIYF.

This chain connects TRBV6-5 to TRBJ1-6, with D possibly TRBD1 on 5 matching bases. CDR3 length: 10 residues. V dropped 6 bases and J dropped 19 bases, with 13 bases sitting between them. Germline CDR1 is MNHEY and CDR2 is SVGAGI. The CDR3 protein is CASRSGLIHF. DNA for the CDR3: TGTGCCAGCAGGTCGGGACTGATACACTTT.

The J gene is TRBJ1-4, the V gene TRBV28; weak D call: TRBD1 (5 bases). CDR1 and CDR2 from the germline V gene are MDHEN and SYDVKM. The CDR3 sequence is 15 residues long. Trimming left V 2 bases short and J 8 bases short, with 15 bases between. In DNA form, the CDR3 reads TGTGCCAGCAGTTTAGGGTCGGGGGGGGTGGAAAAACTGTTTTTT. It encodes CASSLGSGGVEKLFF. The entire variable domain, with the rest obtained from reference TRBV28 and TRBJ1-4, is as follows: DVKVTQSSRYLVKRTGEKVFLECVQDMDHENMFWYRQDPGLGLRLIYFSYDVKMKEKGDIPEGYSVSREKKERFSLILESASTNQTSMYLCASSLGSGGVEKLFFGSGTQLSVL.

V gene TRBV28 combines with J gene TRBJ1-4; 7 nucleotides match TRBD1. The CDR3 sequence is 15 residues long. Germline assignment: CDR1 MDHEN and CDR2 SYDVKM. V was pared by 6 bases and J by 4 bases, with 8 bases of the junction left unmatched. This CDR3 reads CASRVVAGGNEKLFF. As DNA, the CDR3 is TGTGCCAGCAGAGTAGTGGCAGGGGGTAATGAAAAACTGTTTTTT.

The CDR3 DNA follows: TGTGCCATCAGTCCGAGCGGGGGGGCCCCAGATACGCAGTATTTT. It codes for CAISPSGGAPDTQYF. The genes are TRBV10-3 and TRBJ2-3, with 10 bases fitting TRBD2. The germline gives CDR1 ENHRY, CDR2 SYGVKD. J lost 4 bases, V lost 5 bases, and 6 bases had no gene match. The CDR3 length is 15 residues.

The CDR3 is CASSFYSGVDTQYF. CDR3 DNA: TGTGCCAGCAGTTTCTACTCGGGGGTAGATACGCAGTATTTT. The rearrangement uses TRBV6-5 and TRBJ2-3; tentatively, D is TRBD2 (6 bases). Germline lookup yields CDR1 MNHEY and CDR2 SVGAGI. There are 14 residues in the CDR3. Deletions cut 4 bases from V and 5 bases from J, with 13 bases between.

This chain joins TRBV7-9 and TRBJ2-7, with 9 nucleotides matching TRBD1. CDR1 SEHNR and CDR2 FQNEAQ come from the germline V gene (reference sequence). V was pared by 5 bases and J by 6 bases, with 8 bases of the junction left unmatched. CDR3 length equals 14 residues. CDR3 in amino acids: CASSHVGQGTEQYF. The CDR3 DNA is TGTGCCAGCAGCCATGTCGGACAGGGGACCGAGCAGTACTTC.

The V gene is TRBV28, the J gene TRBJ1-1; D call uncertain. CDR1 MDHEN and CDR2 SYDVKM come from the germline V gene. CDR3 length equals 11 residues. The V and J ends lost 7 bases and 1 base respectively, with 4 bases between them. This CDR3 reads CASNQNTEAFF. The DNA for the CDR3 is TGTGCCAGCAATCAGAACACTGAAGCTTTCTTT.

CDR3: CAIRSGTYTEAFF. The CDR3, as DNA: TGTGCCATCAGGTCAGGGACTTACACTGAAGCTTTCTTT. The chain joins TRBV10-3 to TRBJ1-1; maybe TRBD1 (5 bases). V was pared by 6 bases and J by 3 bases, with 11 bases between. CDR1 and CDR2 from the germline V gene are ENHRY and SYGVKD. The CDR3 spans 13 residues.

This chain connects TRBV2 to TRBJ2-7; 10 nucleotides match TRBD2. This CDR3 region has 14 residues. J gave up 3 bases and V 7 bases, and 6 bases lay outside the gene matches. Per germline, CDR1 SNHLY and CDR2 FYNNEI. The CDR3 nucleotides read TGTGCCAGCACAGGGACTAGCGCCTTCTACGAGCAGTACTTC. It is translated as CASTGTSAFYEQYF.